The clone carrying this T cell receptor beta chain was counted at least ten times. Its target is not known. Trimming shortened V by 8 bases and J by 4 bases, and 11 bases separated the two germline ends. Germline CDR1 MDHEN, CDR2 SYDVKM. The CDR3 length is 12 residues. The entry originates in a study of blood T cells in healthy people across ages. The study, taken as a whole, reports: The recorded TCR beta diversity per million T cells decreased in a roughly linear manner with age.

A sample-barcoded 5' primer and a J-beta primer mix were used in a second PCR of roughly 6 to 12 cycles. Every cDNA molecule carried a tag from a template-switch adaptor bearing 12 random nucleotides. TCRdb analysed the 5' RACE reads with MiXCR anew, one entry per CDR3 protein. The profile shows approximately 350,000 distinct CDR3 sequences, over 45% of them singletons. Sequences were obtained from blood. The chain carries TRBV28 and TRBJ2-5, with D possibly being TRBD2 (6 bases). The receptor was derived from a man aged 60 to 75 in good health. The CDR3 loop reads CASRRAGETQYF. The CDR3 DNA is TGTGCCAGCCGGAGGGCCGGAGAGACCCAGTACTTC.